This TCR beta chain was profiled in a study of blood T cell repertoires in COVID-19. Across the study: From T cells, B-cell-depleted T cells, or PBMCs came the material, which was cDNA or gDNA.

The Seattle patients, enrolled during active infection, were followed longitudinally. Germline CDR1 is SGHAT and CDR2 is FQNNGV. The CDR3 length is 12 residues. Trimming shortened V by 3 bases and J by 3 bases, and 6 bases separated the two germline ends. As processed by the authors: Reference gene primer amplification yielded estimated nucleated cell counts. Sequenced by immunoSEQ multiplex PCR; TCRdb stores in-frame clones only, minus some. V, J and clone size derive from that table, while D and trimming were established from the DNA sequence. This sample has about 280,000 clones; 70% to 90% occur once, and the top ten carry around 13%.

The chain carries TRBV11-2 and TRBJ2-7; D perhaps matches TRBD2 (6 bases). This sequence was found in a woman in her 70s with COVID-19, enrolled during active disease. Input material: peripheral blood. The CDR3 protein is CASSFGGYEQYF. CDR3 in DNA: TGTGCCAGCAGCTTCGGGGGCTACGAGCAGTACTTC.